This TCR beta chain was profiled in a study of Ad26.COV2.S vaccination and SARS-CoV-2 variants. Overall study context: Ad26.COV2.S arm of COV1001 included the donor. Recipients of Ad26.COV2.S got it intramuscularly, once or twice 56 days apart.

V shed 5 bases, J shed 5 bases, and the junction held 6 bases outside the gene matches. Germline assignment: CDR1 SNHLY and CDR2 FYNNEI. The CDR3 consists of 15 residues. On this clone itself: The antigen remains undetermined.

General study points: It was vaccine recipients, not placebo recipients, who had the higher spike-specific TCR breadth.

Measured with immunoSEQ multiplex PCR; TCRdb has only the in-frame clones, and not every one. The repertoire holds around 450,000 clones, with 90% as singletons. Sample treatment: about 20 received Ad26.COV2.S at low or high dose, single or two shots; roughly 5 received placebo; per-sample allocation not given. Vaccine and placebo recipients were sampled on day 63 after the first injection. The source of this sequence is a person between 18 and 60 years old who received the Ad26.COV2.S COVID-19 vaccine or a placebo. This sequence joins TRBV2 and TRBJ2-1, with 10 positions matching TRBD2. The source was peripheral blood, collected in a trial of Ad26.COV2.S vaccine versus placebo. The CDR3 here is CASSPPGLANNEQFF. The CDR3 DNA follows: TGTGCCAGCAGTCCTCCGGGACTAGCGAACAATGAGCAGTTCTTC.